This is a list of T cell receptor beta chains from one sample in a study of CD8 T cells in ankylosing spondylitis. TCRdb reanalysed the 5' RACE reads using MiXCR and keeps one entry per CDR3 protein. The profile shows 150,000 to 200,000 distinct CDR3 sequences, more than 9% of them singletons. Source material: blood, either unsorted or a sorted T cell fraction (not recorded which). The receptors were gathered from a male donor with ankylosing spondylitis or in good health (not recorded which). CDR3s include the opening cysteine and the closing phenylalanine or tryptophan. A clone size is listed for some rows: how often the clone was seen (once, few, many), or a class if it is expanded.

TRBJ1-6 . TRBV19 15 CASCSAGAVRSPLHF
TRBJ2-1 few TRBV5-1 15 CASSPGTGSYNEQFF
TRBJ1-5 many TRBV12-3/TRBV12-4 15 CASSLTGQGHQPQHF
TRBJ1-6 few TRBV20-1 18 CSARDRDRASSYNSPLHF
TRBJ2-1 many TRBV20-1 14 CSAVSGGQYNEQFF
TRBJ2-3 many TRBV2 13 CASSDQLSDTQYF
TRBJ2-2 . TRBV2 15 CASSVRGPNTGELFF
TRBJ2-1 few TRBV7-2 12 CASSLKVNEQFF
TRBJ2-1 few TRBV12-3/TRBV12-4 13 CASSFPRRGGQFF
TRBJ2-7 many TRBV5-8 15 CASSTQQGRSYEQYF
TRBJ1-1 many TRBV10-3 13 CAISRGGGTEAFF
TRBJ2-3 many TRBV5-1 15 CASSLEGYRTDTQYF
TRBJ2-1 . TRBV10-2 16 CASSESVASQRNEQFF
TRBJ2-7 few TRBV20-1 14 CSGVDRVFSYEQYF
TRBJ2-3 few TRBV7-2 16 CASSTEGTSVTDTQYF
TRBJ1-2 few TRBV9 17 CASSSTQGTGGDYGYTF
TRBJ2-3 many TRBV12-3/TRBV12-4 14 CASSLAAPTDTQYF
TRBJ2-1 many TRBV6-1 14 CASRDGLVYNEQFF
TRBJ2-5 few TRBV7-2 14 CASSPGTVGGTQYF
TRBJ1-6 few TRBV7-9 13 CASTESYNSPLHF
TRBJ1-1 many TRBV6-4 14 CASSDSGTLSEAFF
TRBJ2-3 many TRBV12-3/TRBV12-4 15 CASSSSSAGRDTQYF
TRBJ2-7 few TRBV6-1 13 CASGAVISYEQYF
TRBJ2-7 . TRBV4-1 15 CATGGLAGPSYEQYF
TRBJ2-7 few TRBV19 15 CASSIGQINSYEQYF
TRBJ2-1 few TRBV3-1 16 CASSQVGTPPYNEQFF
TRBJ2-5 many TRBV3-1 16 CASSQEAPWGGGTQYF
TRBJ2-3 . TRBV6-1 16 CASSRGRGREGDTQYF
TRBJ2-7 many TRBV25-1 14 CASSDWTGTNEQYF
TRBJ1-6 few TRBV12-3/TRBV12-4 17 CASSLRGGPSHNSPLHF
TRBJ2-3 . TRBV5-6 15 CASSLVRGDTDTQYF
TRBJ2-2 few TRBV6-1 14 CASTLATNTGELFF
TRBJ2-5 . TRBV11-3 14 CASSNPSGQETQYF
TRBJ2-5 few TRBV7-9 15 CASSHSGGREETQYF
TRBJ2-2 many TRBV9 14 CASSVVAGTGELFF
TRBJ1-5 many TRBV12-3/TRBV12-4 14 CASSYRDSNQPQHF
TRBJ2-3 many TRBV4-3 16 CASSQDRVGRGDTQYF
TRBJ1-2 few TRBV6-1 16 CASSDAGAPSNYGYTF
TRBJ2-2 . TRBV7-9 13 CASSLGSTGALFF
TRBJ2-7 . TRBV20-1 16 CSARDWGAEITYEQYF
TRBJ2-3 many TRBV28 14 CASSSGGAEDTQYF
TRBJ2-7 many TRBV5-1 15 CASSLVSSGNYEQYF
TRBJ2-1 few TRBV6-2/TRBV6-3 14 CASSYSGEVNEQFF
TRBJ2-6 . TRBV10-1 14 CASSTGRGANVLTF
TRBJ2-5 . TRBV11-2 12 CASSLEQEAQYF
TRBJ1-2 many TRBV4-1 13 CASSQARNYGYTF
TRBJ2-2 many TRBV3-1 18 CASSQSQDRGLNGGELFF
TRBJ1-4 few TRBV6-1 15 CASSTNTGSNEKLFF
TRBJ2-1 . TRBV28 16 CDSSVQVPLSYNEQFF
TRBJ2-5 . TRBV19 13 CASSAAEQETQYF
TRBJ2-5 . TRBV7-2 15 CASSPLLAGGETQYF
TRBJ2-5 few TRBV12-3/TRBV12-4 17 CASSQLGTSALGETQYF
TRBJ2-1 . TRBV7-2 17 CASSILRRTIGGNEQFF
TRBJ1-1 few TRBV10-1 15 CASSRSGGEGTEAFF
TRBJ2-1 . TRBV11-2 13 CASSLIGYNEQFF
TRBJ1-6 many TRBV3-1 14 CASSQGKDNSPLHF